This TCR beta chain derives from a study of cytotoxic CD8 clonotypes in ibrutinib-treated CLL. About the research overall: Productive templates per sample averaged roughly 250,000; productive rearrangements, some 99,000.

TCRdb keeps only in-frame clones here, not all; method: immunoSEQ multiplex PCR. The sample comprises around 70,000 clones, 90% of which are singletons, and around 3.1% rests with the top ten. Trimming shortened V by 2 bases and J by 0 bases, and 8 bases separated the two germline ends. The CDR3 runs 15 residues. CDR1 is MNHEY and CDR2 is SVGAGI in the germline V gene. As for this clone: Antigen: not known.

Notes on the study in general: Sampling times (in sustained-remission versus progressing patients) were not the same.

The source was PBMCs, collected after 12 months of ibrutinib treatment. The TCR originated in a human donor with chronic lymphocytic leukemia. J is TRBJ1-5 and V is TRBV6-5; D call uncertain. DNA for the CDR3: TGTGCCAGCAGTTACGGTGGCGATAGCAATCAGCCCCAGCATTTT. Translating gives CASSYGGDSNQPQHF.